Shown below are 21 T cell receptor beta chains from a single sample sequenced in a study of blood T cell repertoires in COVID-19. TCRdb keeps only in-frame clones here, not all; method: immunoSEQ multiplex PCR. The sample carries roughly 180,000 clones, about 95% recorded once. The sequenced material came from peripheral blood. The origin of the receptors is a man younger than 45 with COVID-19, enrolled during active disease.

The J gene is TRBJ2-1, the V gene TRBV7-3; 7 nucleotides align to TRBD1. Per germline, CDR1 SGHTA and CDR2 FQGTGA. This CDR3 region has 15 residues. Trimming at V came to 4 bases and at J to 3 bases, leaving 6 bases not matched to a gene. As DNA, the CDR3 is TGTGCCAGCAGCTCGTGGGACAGCGGCTACAATGAGCAGTTCTTC. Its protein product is CASSSWDSGYNEQFF.

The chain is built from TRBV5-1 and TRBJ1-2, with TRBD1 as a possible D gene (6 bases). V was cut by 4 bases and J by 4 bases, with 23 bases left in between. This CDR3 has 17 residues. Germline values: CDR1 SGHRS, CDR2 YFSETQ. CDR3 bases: TGCGCCAGCAGCATCGGAAGTGCAGGGGATTGGCGCTATGGCTACACCTTC. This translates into CASSIGSAGDWRYGYTF.

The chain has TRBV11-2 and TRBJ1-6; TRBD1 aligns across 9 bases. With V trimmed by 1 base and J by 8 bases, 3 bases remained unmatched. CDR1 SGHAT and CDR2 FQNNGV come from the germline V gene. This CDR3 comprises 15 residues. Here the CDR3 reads CASSLVRTGDSPLHF. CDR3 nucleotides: TGTGCCAGCAGCTTAGTTAGGACAGGGGATTCACCCCTCCACTTT. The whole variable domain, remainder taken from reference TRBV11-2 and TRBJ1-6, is EAGVAQSPRYKIIEKRQSVAFWCNPISGHATLYWYQQILGQGPKLLIQFQNNGVVDDSQLPKDRFSAERLKGVDSTLKIQPAKLEDSAVYLCASSLVRTGDSPLHFGNGTRLTVT.

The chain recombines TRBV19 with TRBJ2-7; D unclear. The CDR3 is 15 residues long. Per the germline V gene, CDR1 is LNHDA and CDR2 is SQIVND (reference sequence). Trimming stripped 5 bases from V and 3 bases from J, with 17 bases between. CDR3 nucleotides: TGTGCCAGTAGTCTGAGGCGTACCCGAAACTACGAGCAGTACTTC. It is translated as CASSLRRTRNYEQYF.

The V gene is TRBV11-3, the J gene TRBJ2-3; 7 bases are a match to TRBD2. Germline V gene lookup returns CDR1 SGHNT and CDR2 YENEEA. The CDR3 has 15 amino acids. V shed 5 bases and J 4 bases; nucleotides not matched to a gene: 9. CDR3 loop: CASSPKAGRADTQYF. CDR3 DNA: TGTGCCAGCAGCCCGAAAGCGGGAAGGGCAGATACGCAGTATTTT.

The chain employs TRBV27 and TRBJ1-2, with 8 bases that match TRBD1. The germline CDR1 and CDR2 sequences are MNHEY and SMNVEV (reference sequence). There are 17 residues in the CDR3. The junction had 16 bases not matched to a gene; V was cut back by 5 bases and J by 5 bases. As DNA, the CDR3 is TGTGCCAGCAGTCCCAGGACAGGGCCTAGCTTTGGATATGGCTACACCTTC. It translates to CASSPRTGPSFGYGYTF.

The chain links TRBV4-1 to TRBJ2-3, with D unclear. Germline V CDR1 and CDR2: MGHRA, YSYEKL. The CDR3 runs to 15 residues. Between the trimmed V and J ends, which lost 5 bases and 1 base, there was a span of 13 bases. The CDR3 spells CASSGTGWGTDTQYF. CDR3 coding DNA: TGCGCCAGCAGCGGTACGGGTTGGGGCACAGATACGCAGTATTTT.

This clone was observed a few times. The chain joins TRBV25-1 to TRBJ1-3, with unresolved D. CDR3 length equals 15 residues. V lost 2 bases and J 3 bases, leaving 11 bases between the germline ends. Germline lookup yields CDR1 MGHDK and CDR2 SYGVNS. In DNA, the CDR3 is TGTGCCAGCAGTGAAGGAGGGCAAATTGGAAACACCATATATTTT. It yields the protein CASSEGGQIGNTIYF.

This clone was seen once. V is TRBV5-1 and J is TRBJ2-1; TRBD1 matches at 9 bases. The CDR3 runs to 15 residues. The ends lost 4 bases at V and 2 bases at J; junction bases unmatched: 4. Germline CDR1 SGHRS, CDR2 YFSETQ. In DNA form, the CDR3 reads TGCGCCAGCAGCCCGGGACAGGGAGCCTACAATGAGCAGTTCTTC. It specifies CASSPGQGAYNEQFF.

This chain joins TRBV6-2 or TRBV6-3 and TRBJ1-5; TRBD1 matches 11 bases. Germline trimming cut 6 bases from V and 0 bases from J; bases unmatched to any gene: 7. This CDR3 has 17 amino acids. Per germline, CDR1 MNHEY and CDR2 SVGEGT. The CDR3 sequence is CASSRDRGTYSNQPQHF. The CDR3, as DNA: TGTGCCAGCAGCCGGGACAGGGGGACCTATAGCAATCAGCCCCAGCATTTT.

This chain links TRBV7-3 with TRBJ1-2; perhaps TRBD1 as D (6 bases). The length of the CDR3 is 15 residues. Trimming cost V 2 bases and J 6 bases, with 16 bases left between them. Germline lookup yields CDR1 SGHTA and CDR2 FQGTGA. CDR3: CASSLFGGGGHGYTF. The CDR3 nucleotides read TGTGCCAGCAGCTTATTCGGCGGTGGGGGCCATGGCTACACCTTC.

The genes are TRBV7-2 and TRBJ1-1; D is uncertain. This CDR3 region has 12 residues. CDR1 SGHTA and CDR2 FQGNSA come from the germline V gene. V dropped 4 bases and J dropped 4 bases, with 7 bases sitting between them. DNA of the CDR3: TGTGCCAGCAGCTCGAGAGGCACTGAAGCTTTCTTT. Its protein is CASSSRGTEAFF.

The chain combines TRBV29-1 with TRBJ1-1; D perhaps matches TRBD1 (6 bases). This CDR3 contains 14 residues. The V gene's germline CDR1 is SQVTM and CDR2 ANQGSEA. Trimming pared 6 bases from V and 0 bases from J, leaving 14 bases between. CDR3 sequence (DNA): TGCAGCGTGATAAACAGGGTTATGAACACTGAAGCTTTCTTT. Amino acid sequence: CSVINRVMNTEAFF.

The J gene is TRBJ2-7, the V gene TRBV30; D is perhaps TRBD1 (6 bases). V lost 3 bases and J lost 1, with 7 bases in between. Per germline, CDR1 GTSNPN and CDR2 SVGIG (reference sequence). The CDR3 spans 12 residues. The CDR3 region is CAWRDSSYEQYF. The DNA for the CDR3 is TGTGCCTGGAGGGACAGTTCCTACGAGCAGTACTTC.

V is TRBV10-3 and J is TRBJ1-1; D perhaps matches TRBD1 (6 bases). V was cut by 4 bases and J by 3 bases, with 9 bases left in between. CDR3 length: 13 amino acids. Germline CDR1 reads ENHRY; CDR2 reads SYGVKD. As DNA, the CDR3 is TGTGCCATCAGTGGGGCAGGGGACACTGAAGCTTTCTTT. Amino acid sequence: CAISGAGDTEAFF.

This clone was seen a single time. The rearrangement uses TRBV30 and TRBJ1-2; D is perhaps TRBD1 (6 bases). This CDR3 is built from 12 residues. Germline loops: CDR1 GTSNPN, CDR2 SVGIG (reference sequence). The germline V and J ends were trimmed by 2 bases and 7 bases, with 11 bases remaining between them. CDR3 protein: CAWSTQGGGYTF. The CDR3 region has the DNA TGTGCCTGGAGTACTCAAGGGGGTGGCTACACCTTC.

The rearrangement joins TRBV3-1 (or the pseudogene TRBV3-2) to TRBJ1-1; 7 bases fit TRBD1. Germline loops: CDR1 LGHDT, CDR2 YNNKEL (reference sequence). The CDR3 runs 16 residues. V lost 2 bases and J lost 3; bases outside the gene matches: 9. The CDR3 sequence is CASSQPETGKDTEAFF. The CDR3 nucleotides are TGTGCCAGCAGCCAACCGGAGACAGGGAAGGACACTGAAGCTTTCTTT.

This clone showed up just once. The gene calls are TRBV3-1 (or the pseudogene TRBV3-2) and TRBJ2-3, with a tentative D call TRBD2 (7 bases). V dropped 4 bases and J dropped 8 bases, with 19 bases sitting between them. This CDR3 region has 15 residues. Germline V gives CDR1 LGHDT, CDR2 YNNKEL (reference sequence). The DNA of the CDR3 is TGTGCCAGCAGCCCCATGTGGGGGGGCCCGGGTACGCAGTATTTT. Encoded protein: CASSPMWGGPGTQYF.

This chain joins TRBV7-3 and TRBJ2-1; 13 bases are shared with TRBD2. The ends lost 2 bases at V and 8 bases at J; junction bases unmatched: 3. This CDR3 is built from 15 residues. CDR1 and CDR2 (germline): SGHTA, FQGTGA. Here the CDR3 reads CASSLGTSGADEQFF. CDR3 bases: TGTGCCAGCAGCTTAGGGACTAGCGGGGCTGATGAGCAGTTCTTC.

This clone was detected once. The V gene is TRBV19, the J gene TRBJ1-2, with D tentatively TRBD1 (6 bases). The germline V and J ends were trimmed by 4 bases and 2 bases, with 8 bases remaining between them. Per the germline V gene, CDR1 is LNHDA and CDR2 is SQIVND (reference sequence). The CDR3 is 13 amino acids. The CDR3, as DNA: TGTGCCAGTAGTACTGGACAGAACTATGGCTACACCTTC. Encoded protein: CASSTGQNYGYTF.

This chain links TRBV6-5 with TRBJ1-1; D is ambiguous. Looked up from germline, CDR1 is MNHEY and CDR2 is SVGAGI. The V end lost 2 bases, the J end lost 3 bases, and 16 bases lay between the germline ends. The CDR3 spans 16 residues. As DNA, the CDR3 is TGTGCCAGCAGTTACGATTACGCGGAAAATCACACTGAAGCTTTCTTT. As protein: CASSYDYAENHTEAFF.